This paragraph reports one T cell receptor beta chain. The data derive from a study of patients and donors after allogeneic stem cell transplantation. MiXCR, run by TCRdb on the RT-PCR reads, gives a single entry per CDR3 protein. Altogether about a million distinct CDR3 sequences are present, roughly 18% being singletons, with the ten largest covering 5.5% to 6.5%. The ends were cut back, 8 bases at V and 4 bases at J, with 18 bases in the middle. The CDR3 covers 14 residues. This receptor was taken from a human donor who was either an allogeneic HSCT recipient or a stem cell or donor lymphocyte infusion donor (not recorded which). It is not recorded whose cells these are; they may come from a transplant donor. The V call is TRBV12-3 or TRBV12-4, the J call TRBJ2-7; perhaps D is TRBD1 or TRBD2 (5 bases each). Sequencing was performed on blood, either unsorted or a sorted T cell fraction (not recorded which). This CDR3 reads CASAPLGVGYEQYF. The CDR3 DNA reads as TGTGCCAGCGCCCCCTTGGGGGTCGGGTACGAGCAGTACTTC.